This T cell receptor (beta chain) was identified in a study of beta chain features in type 1 diabetes. Study-level results: Across all four CD4+ subsets, people with type 1 diabetes showed modestly shorter TCRB CDR3s.

With respect to this clone: Its specificity is not known.

All of the isolated RNA was reverse transcribed, so expressed TCRB transcripts were sequenced. The protocol was immunoSEQ multiplex PCR, while the TCRdb copy is restricted to in-frame clones and leaves out a portion. Of more than 550,000 clones in the sample, around an eighth were seen once. Trimming shortened V by 11 bases and J by 7 bases, and 17 bases separated the two germline ends. From germline, CDR1 is ENHRY and CDR2 SYGVKD. The CDR3 totals 13 residues. The chain carries TRBV10-3 and TRBJ1-4, with D possibly being TRBD1 (5 bases). The sequence was collected from a man younger than 35 with type 1 diabetes. The sequencing input was naive CD4+ T cells from blood. In DNA, the CDR3 is TGTGCCTCGGGGGAGGGGATAGGTGAAAAACTGTTTTTT. As protein: CASGEGIGEKLFF.